This TCR beta chain originates from a study of blood T cells in healthy people across ages. The second PCR ran about 6 to 11 cycles with a sample-barcoded 5' primer and J-beta primers. TCRdb called the 5' RACE reads again in MiXCR, with one record for every CDR3 protein. The sample carries around 1,600,000 distinct CDR3 sequences, approximately 43% recorded once. Trimming pared 6 bases from V and 0 bases from J, leaving 12 bases between. The germline V gene encodes CDR1 SQVTM and CDR2 ANQGSEA. The CDR3 has 13 residues. This TCR derives from a woman aged 18-29 years in good health. Material: blood. The chain joins TRBV29-1 to TRBJ2-7; maybe TRBD1 (6 bases). DNA of the CDR3: TGCAGCGTCGGACAGTCAAGCTCCTACGAGCAGTACTTC. As protein: CSVGQSSSYEQYF.